The next 18 T cell receptor beta chains were all read from a single sample in a study of T cell responses to AZD1222 COVID-19 vaccine. Generated by immunoSEQ multiplex PCR, the TCRdb table keeps only in-frame clones and is missing some. Among about 140,000 clones listed, about nine tenths were seen once. Source: peripheral blood, taken on day 0 of AZD1222 vaccination. The receptor set was obtained from an adult in good health.

The chain is built from TRBV6-6 and TRBJ1-2; TRBD1 matches 7 bases. The junction had 3 bases not matched to a gene; V was cut back by 4 bases and J by 4 bases. Germline CDR1 and CDR2: MNHNY and SVGAGI (reference sequence). The CDR3 has 13 residues. CDR3 sequence (DNA): TGTGCCAGCAGTTCGGGACAGAGCTATGGCTACACCTTC. The encoded protein is CASSSGQSYGYTF.

This clone was picked up a small number of times. The genes are TRBV4-1 and TRBJ1-4; the D gene is possibly TRBD1 (5 bases). Germline-derived CDR1 and CDR2 are MGHRA and YSYEKL. V lost 4 bases, J lost 4 bases, and 13 bases lay in between. The CDR3 covers 15 residues. The CDR3, as DNA: TGCGCCAGCAGCCTCGGTGACAGAGATAATGAAAAACTGTTTTTT. It is translated as CASSLGDRDNEKLFF.

V is TRBV6-5 and J is TRBJ2-3, with 9 bases matching TRBD2. The CDR3 runs 16 residues. The V gene's germline CDR1 is MNHEY and CDR2 SVGAGI. V lost 0 bases, J lost 3 bases, and 4 bases stayed unmatched. This CDR3 is CASSYSIGLATDTQYF. The CDR3 bases are TGTGCCAGCAGTTACTCGATAGGACTAGCGACAGATACGCAGTATTTT.

DNA of the CDR3: TGCGCCAGCAGCCCGGGACCCACAAGCACAGATACGCAGTATTTT. It yields the protein CASSPGPTSTDTQYF. This rearrangement joins TRBV5-1 to TRBJ2-3; D might be TRBD1 or TRBD2, each matching 5 bases. The CDR3 is 15 amino acids. V dropped 4 bases and J dropped 0 bases, with 12 bases sitting between them. The germline CDR1 and CDR2 sequences are SGHRS and YFSETQ.

This clone was counted once. The chain links TRBV3-1 (or the pseudogene TRBV3-2) to TRBJ2-7, with D possibly TRBD2 on 5 matching bases. CDR1 and CDR2 (germline): LGHDT, YNNKEL (reference sequence). The CDR3 runs 17 residues. V dropped 4 bases and J dropped 7 bases, with 26 bases sitting between them. The CDR3 is CASSRFIGGGPRGEQYF. The CDR3 DNA reads as TGTGCCAGCAGCCGTTTTATCGGTGGCGGGCCTAGAGGGGAGCAGTACTTC.

The chain has TRBV12-3 or TRBV12-4 and TRBJ2-4, with D maybe TRBD2 (7 bases). CDR3 length: 13 residues. V dropped 6 bases and J dropped 11 bases, with 17 bases sitting between them. The CDR3 here is CASRRSRGGVQYF. Here the CDR3 DNA reads TGTGCCAGCAGGCGATCGAGGGGGGGCGTTCAGTACTTC.

A few counts support this clone. The rearrangement uses TRBV5-1 and TRBJ1-6; the match to TRBD1 covers 9 bases. Germline V gene data show CDR1 as SGHRS and CDR2 as YFSETQ. The CDR3 contains 16 residues. Trimming at V came to 0 bases and at J to 5 bases, leaving 3 bases not matched to a gene. This CDR3 is CASSLVWTGDNSPLHF. The CDR3 coding sequence is TGCGCCAGCAGCTTGGTGTGGACAGGGGATAATTCACCCCTCCACTTT.

The chain joins TRBV9 to TRBJ2-5, with 9 nucleotides matching TRBD2. The CDR3 covers 14 residues. Losses at the gene ends were 0 bases for V and 4 bases for J; bases not matched to a gene: 1. Per the germline V gene, CDR1 is SGDLS and CDR2 is YYNGEE. The CDR3 loop reads CASSVGTSVETQYF. CDR3 bases: TGTGCCAGCAGCGTAGGGACTAGCGTAGAGACCCAGTACTTC.

The CDR3 region has the DNA TGTGCCAGCAGGGGTGACAGCCTAGCTAACTATGGCTACACCTTC. It translates to CASRGDSLANYGYTF. The rearrangement links TRBV27 to TRBJ1-2; tentatively, D is TRBD1 (5 bases). This CDR3 contains 15 residues. The ends were cut back, 6 bases at V and 0 bases at J, with 14 bases in the middle. CDR1 is MNHEY, CDR2 SMNVEV, per germline (reference sequence).

V gene TRBV27 combines with J gene TRBJ1-4, with a possible D match to TRBD1 (5 bases). V was clipped by 8 bases and J by 8 bases, with 15 bases between them. Germline lookup yields CDR1 MNHEY and CDR2 SMNVEV (reference sequence). The CDR3 runs to 13 residues. This CDR3 reads CASGASGWEKLFF. CDR3 nucleotides: TGTGCCAGCGGGGCCTCGGGGTGGGAAAAACTGTTTTTT.

The chain recombines TRBV21-1 with TRBJ1-3. TRBV21-1 is flagged as a pseudogene. The CDR3 totals 14 residues. CDR3 nucleotides: TGTGCCAGCACCCGGGGCTCTGTAGGAAACACCATATATTTT. Its translation: CASTRGSVGNTIYF.

This clone was recorded only once. The V call is TRBV30, the J call TRBJ2-3; TRBD1 matches at 9 bases. The CDR3 totals 14 residues. Per the germline V gene, CDR1 is GTSNPN and CDR2 is SVGIG (reference sequence). The V gene end was trimmed by 2 bases and the J gene end by 7 bases; junction bases not matched to a gene: 7. The CDR3 region is CAWSRGQGLNTQYF. DNA of the CDR3: TGTGCCTGGAGTCGGGGACAGGGTTTGAATACGCAGTATTTT. The full variable domain, rest sourced from reference TRBV30 and TRBJ2-3, is SQTIHQWPATLVQPVGSPLSLECTVEGTSNPNLYWYRQAAGRGLQLLFYSVGIGQISSEVPQNLSASRPQDRQFILSSKKLLLSDSGFYLCAWSRGQGLNTQYFGPGTRLTVL.

V gene TRBV6-6 combines with J gene TRBJ1-5; TRBD1 is a possible D gene (6 bases). This CDR3 has 16 residues. V was trimmed by 6 bases and J by 11 bases, leaving 26 bases between them. Germline V gene sequence: CDR1 MNHNY, CDR2 SVGAGI (reference sequence). CDR3: CASSLYEGGGRWSQHF. Here the CDR3 DNA reads TGTGCCAGCAGCCTTTACGAGGGGGGCGGTCGGTGGTCCCAGCATTTT.

The chain combines TRBV19 with TRBJ2-7; 10 bases map to TRBD1. This CDR3 has 15 residues. From germline, CDR1 is LNHDA and CDR2 SQIVND (reference sequence). Trimming took 4 bases from V and 2 from J; bases not matched to a gene: 5. The CDR3 DNA reads as TGTGCCAGTAGTAGAACCGGGACAGGGGCCTACGAGCAGTACTTC. Its protein product is CASSRTGTGAYEQYF.

The chain couples TRBV7-6 to TRBJ2-2; 14 positions match TRBD2. Germline V lookup: CDR1 SGHVS, CDR2 FNYEAQ. This CDR3 region has 16 residues. V was pared by 5 bases and J by 7 bases, with 6 bases of the junction left unmatched. The CDR3 DNA follows: TGTGCCAGCAGCCCGGGACTAGCGGGAGAGGTCGGGGAGCTGTTTTTT. Translated, it gives CASSPGLAGEVGELFF.

CDR3: CASSRQRGQETQYF. In nucleotides, the CDR3 is TGTGCCAGCAGCAGACAGCGGGGGCAAGAGACCCAGTACTTC. The V gene is TRBV6-6, the J gene TRBJ2-5, with 8 bases identical to TRBD2. The germline CDR1 and CDR2 sequences are MNHNY and SVGAGI (reference sequence). J gave up 2 bases and V 6 bases, and 5 bases lay outside the gene matches. The CDR3 spans 14 residues.

The chain couples TRBV28 to TRBJ2-7, with TRBD1 matching over 8 bases. The CDR3 is 15 residues long. The trim removed 6 bases at V and 0 bases at J, leaving 7 bases unmatched. Looked up from germline, CDR1 is MDHEN and CDR2 is SYDVKM. CDR3 protein: CASSPAGTGSYEQYF. The CDR3 DNA follows: TGTGCCAGCAGCCCCGCCGGGACAGGCTCCTACGAGCAGTACTTC. The full variable domain, rest sourced from reference TRBV28 and TRBJ2-7, is DVKVTQSSRYLVKRTGEKVFLECVQDMDHENMFWYRQDPGLGLRLIYFSYDVKMKEKGDIPEGYSVSREKKERFSLILESASTNQTSMYLCASSPAGTGSYEQYFGPGTRLTVT.

J is TRBJ2-7 and V is TRBV28; the D gene is possibly TRBD1 (5 bases). The CDR3 extends over 14 amino acids. Looked up from germline, CDR1 is MDHEN and CDR2 is SYDVKM. Trimming pared 4 bases from V and 6 bases from J, leaving 16 bases between. The chain's CDR3 is CASSSNPGKVEQYF. CDR3 DNA: TGTGCCAGCAGTTCTAACCCAGGGAAGGTCGAGCAGTACTTC.